Below are 16 T cell receptor beta chains sequenced from a single sample in a study of T cell repertoires in cytomegalovirus infection (dated by TCRdb to about 2019). Sequenced using an Illumina HiSeq 1500. TCRdb passed the public sequencing reads through fastp at Q25 and MiXCR, retaining productive beta sequences. Every entry covers one CDR3 protein and lists the most common genes and DNA from its rows. In all, the sample holds under 300,000 distinct CDR3 sequences, and roughly 12% of those were seen once. The leading ten clones occupy 1.5% to 2% of the sample. The source material was PBMCs. These receptors were taken from a human donor in good health (CMV status not recorded). Some clones in this sample may be carry-over from other donors' samples.

This clonotype came up a few times. This sequence joins TRBV20-1 and TRBJ1-2, with 9 nucleotides matching TRBD1. Losses at the gene ends were 6 bases for V and 7 bases for J; bases not matched to a gene: 12. This CDR3 contains 14 residues. CDR1 DFQATT and CDR2 SNEGSKA come from the germline V gene (reference sequence). CDR3 in DNA: TGCAGTGCCCGGGGACAGGGTCGCATACTTGGCTACACCTTC. Translated: CSARGQGRILGYTF.

This clonotype was counted only a few times. The chain employs TRBV6-5 and TRBJ2-2; 12 bases are shared with TRBD2. Losses at the gene ends were 2 bases for V and 7 bases for J; bases not matched to a gene: 8. Per germline, CDR1 MNHEY and CDR2 SVGAGI. The CDR3 spans 17 residues. In nucleotides, the CDR3 is TGTGCCAGCAGTTACGGGCTAGCGGGGGGGCAGGGCGGGGAGCTGTTTTTT. Protein sequence: CASSYGLAGGQGGELFF.

This chain uses TRBV5-1 with TRBJ2-5, with D possibly matching TRBD1 (5 bases). The CDR3 runs to 15 residues. The V gene's germline CDR1 is SGHRS and CDR2 YFSETQ. V dropped 2 bases and J dropped 1 base, with 12 bases sitting between them. This CDR3 is CASSLSGIPQETQYF. Here the CDR3 DNA reads TGCGCCAGCAGCTTATCAGGGATCCCCCAAGAGACCCAGTACTTC.

At least ten counts were recorded for this clonotype. The chain couples TRBV4-2 to TRBJ1-4; D might be TRBD1 (5 bases). There are 13 residues in the CDR3. Trimming stripped 0 bases from V and 8 bases from J, with 7 bases between. From germline, CDR1 is LGHNA and CDR2 YNFKEQ. CDR3: CASSQDRAEKLFF. The CDR3 DNA reads as TGTGCCAGCAGCCAAGACAGGGCCGAAAAACTGTTTTTT.

This clonotype came up many times. This chain links TRBV24-1 with TRBJ1-1; D is undetermined. The germline gives CDR1 KGHDR, CDR2 SFDVKD. The CDR3 sequence is 13 residues long. V lost 2 bases to trimming and J lost 8 bases, with 11 bases between them. The CDR3 region is CATSDSWDSEAFF. In DNA, the CDR3 is TGTGCCACCAGTGATTCGTGGGATTCGGAAGCTTTCTTT.

This clonotype was recorded at least ten times. The V gene is TRBV7-2, the J gene TRBJ2-3, with D possibly TRBD2 on 5 matching bases. Germline V gene lookup returns CDR1 SGHTA and CDR2 FQGNSA. V was cut by 5 bases and J by 4 bases, with 16 bases left in between. The CDR3 is made up of 15 amino acids. The CDR3 loop reads CASSPTGARADTQYF. In nucleotides, the CDR3 is TGTGCCAGCAGCCCCACGGGTGCGAGGGCAGATACGCAGTATTTT.

The chain combines TRBV20-1 with TRBJ2-7, with a tentative D call TRBD1 (6 bases). Germline assignment: CDR1 DFQATT and CDR2 SNEGSKA (reference sequence). This CDR3 region has 14 residues. The ends were cut back, 0 bases at V and 4 bases at J, with 13 bases in the middle. The DNA for the CDR3 is TGCAGTGCTAGAGATCCGCGGACAGATTACGAGCAGTACTTC. Translated, it gives CSARDPRTDYEQYF.

V and J are TRBV19 and TRBJ2-4; D is perhaps TRBD1 (6 bases). The CDR3 contains 15 residues. Per germline, CDR1 LNHDA and CDR2 SQIVND (reference sequence). Trimming cost V 10 bases and J 7 bases, with 23 bases left between them. Written as DNA, the CDR3 is TGTGCCATTTCAGACAGGCCGACTCGTCCGAACATTCAGTACTTC. It encodes CAISDRPTRPNIQYF.

The chain carries TRBV28 and TRBJ1-2, with D maybe TRBD1 (5 bases). The ends were cut back, 2 bases at V and 8 bases at J, with 18 bases in the middle. The CDR3 totals 15 residues. Germline assignment: CDR1 MDHEN and CDR2 SYDVKM. The CDR3 nucleotides are TGTGCCAGCAGTTTACCGCAGGGCATCGAGCAAGGCTACACCTTC. Amino acids: CASSLPQGIEQGYTF.

This sequence joins TRBV18 and TRBJ2-1; D perhaps matches TRBD1 (6 bases). There are 15 residues in the CDR3. V lost 6 bases and J 6 bases, leaving 18 bases between the germline ends. CDR1 is KGHSH, CDR2 LQKENI, per germline. The CDR3 coding sequence is TGTGCCAGCTCGTTAGGACAGAAGATTACCAATGAGCAGTTCTTC. Protein: CASSLGQKITNEQFF. The whole variable domain, filled in from reference TRBV18 and TRBJ2-1, reads NAGVMQNPRHLVRRRGQEARLRCSPMKGHSHVYWYRQLPEEGLKFMVYLQKENIIDESGMPKERFSAEFPKEGPSILRIQQVVRGDSAAYFCASSLGQKITNEQFFGPGTRLTVL.

This clonotype was seen many times. The V and J genes are TRBV4-3 and TRBJ1-1; D remains unclear. CDR3 length: 15 amino acids. CDR1 and CDR2 from the germline V gene are LGHNA and YSLEER. Trimming removed 0 bases from V and 1 base from J, with 9 bases in between. Here the CDR3 DNA reads TGCGCCAGCAGCCAAGATCCGGACGGGAACACTGAAGCTTTCTTT. Translating gives CASSQDPDGNTEAFF.

This clonotype showed up just a few times. This chain uses TRBV20-1 with TRBJ2-1, with a weak D call TRBD1 (6 bases). The CDR3 runs 14 residues. The germline V gene encodes CDR1 DFQATT and CDR2 SNEGSKA (reference sequence). CDR3 residues: CSLRGQRGQNEQFF. The CDR3 DNA follows: TGCAGCCTAAGAGGACAGCGTGGGCAGAATGAGCAGTTCTTC.

This clonotype was observed at least ten times. The chain is built from TRBV7-2 and TRBJ1-3; D remains unclear. Per germline, CDR1 SGHTA and CDR2 FQGNSA. The CDR3 sequence is 14 residues long. V lost 5 bases, J lost 3 bases, and 11 bases lay in between. The CDR3 DNA reads TGTGCCAGCAGCCCGACCGCGAATGGAAACACCATATATTTT. Its protein product is CASSPTANGNTIYF.

The chain recombines TRBV18 with TRBJ2-1; a weak D match, TRBD1 (6 bases). The V gene lost 2 bases and the J gene lost 7 bases, with 9 bases spanning the gap. CDR3 length equals 13 residues. Per the germline V gene, CDR1 is KGHSH and CDR2 is LQKENI. CDR3 residues: CASSPTGRNEQFF. The DNA of the CDR3 is TGTGCCAGCTCACCAACAGGGCGGAATGAGCAGTTCTTC.

This clonotype was counted ten times or more. The chain is built from TRBV5-1 and TRBJ2-1; TRBD2 might be the D (6 bases). V lost 0 bases, J lost 7 bases, and 14 bases lay in between. CDR3 length: 15 amino acids. CDR1 SGHRS and CDR2 YFSETQ come from the germline V gene. The CDR3 sequence: CASSLVSGAGNEQFF. The CDR3 DNA follows: TGCGCCAGCAGCTTGGTCTCGGGAGCTGGGAATGAGCAGTTCTTC.

This clonotype occurred a few times. This rearrangement joins TRBV6-2 or TRBV6-3 to TRBJ2-3; tentative D call: TRBD2 (6 bases). The CDR3 consists of 15 residues. Germline lookup yields CDR1 MNHEY and CDR2 SVGEGT. V lost 6 bases and J lost 0, with 13 bases in between. CDR3: CASRLSGSSTDTQYF. The CDR3 DNA reads as TGTGCCAGCAGATTAAGCGGGTCTAGCACAGATACGCAGTATTTT.